Listed below are T cell receptor beta chains from one sample, sequenced in a study of CD8 T cells in ankylosing spondylitis. TCRdb reprocessed the 5' RACE reads via MiXCR and lists one record per CDR3 protein. The sample carries about 500,000 distinct CDR3 sequences, about 13% recorded once. Input material: blood, either unsorted or a sorted T cell fraction (not recorded which). The source is a male donor with ankylosing spondylitis. The CDR3 runs from the conserved cysteine through the conserved F or W. The D gene is left open where the match is weak. A row's size may be missing; if present it is once, few, many or a size class.

TRBJ2-1,TRBD2,.,TRBV6-2/TRBV6-3,CAGRTSGTYEQFF,TGTGCCGGCCGGACTAGCGGGACCTATGAGCAGTTCTTC
TRBJ2-7,.,.,TRBV7-2,CASSPSRFSEQYF,TGTGCCAGCAGCCCCAGCCGGTTTAGCGAGCAGTACTTC
TRBJ2-2,.,.,TRBV7-9,CASSTLDYGELFF,TGTGCCAGCAGCACCTTAGACTACGGGGAGCTGTTTTTT
TRBJ1-1,.,many,TRBV2,CASSGQELNTEAFF,TGTGCCAGCAGTGGACAGGAACTGAACACTGAAGCTTTCTTT
TRBJ2-7,.,few,TRBV10-3,CAISAKGLFTGTRSYEQYF,TGTGCCATCAGTGCGAAAGGATTATTCACCGGGACACGGTCCTACGAGCAGTACTTC
TRBJ1-1,.,few,TRBV7-2,CASSLDWQNEAFF,TGTGCCAGCAGCTTAGATTGGCAGAATGAAGCTTTCTTT
TRBJ1-2,TRBD1,many,TRBV7-2,CASSSNRGSAYGYTF,TGTGCCAGCAGCTCGAACAGGGGATCTGCCTATGGCTACACCTTC
TRBJ1-1,.,.,TRBV3-1,CASSQAGWQFTEAFF,TGTGCCAGCAGCCAAGCAGGTTGGCAGTTCACTGAAGCTTTCTTT
TRBJ2-1,TRBD2,few,TRBV10-2,CASRFREGHNEQFF,TGCGCCAGCAGGTTCAGGGAGGGGCACAATGAGCAGTTCTTC
TRBJ2-1,.,.,TRBV7-8,CASRIRPTGLDEQFF,TGTGCCAGCAGGATCAGACCCACGGGTCTGGATGAGCAGTTCTTC
TRBJ2-1,TRBD2,.,TRBV18,CASSQSGITYNEQFF,TGTGCCAGCTCACAAAGCGGGATTACCTACAATGAGCAGTTCTTC
TRBJ1-2,TRBD1,few,TRBV6-5,CASSYQTDRGGGYTF,TGTGCCAGCAGTTACCAGACAGACAGGGGAGGTGGCTACACCTTC
TRBJ2-5,.,.,TRBV27,CASSPSLTQKETQYF,TGTGCCAGCAGTCCCTCCTTGACTCAGAAAGAGACCCAGTACTTC
TRBJ1-2,.,.,TRBV2,CASSETGTGYTF,TGTGCCAGCAGTGAGACTGGTACTGGCTACACCTTC
TRBJ2-1,.,.,TRBV29-1,CSAVNSYNEQFF,TGCAGCGCTGTAAACTCGTACAATGAGCAGTTCTTC
TRBJ2-5,.,many,TRBV5-1,CASSKDPQETQYF,TGCGCCAGCAGCAAAGACCCACAAGAGACCCAGTACTTC
TRBJ2-5,TRBD2,few,TRBV7-8,CASSLAWRETRRATQYF,TGTGCCAGCAGCTTAGCTTGGCGGGAGACAAGAAGAGCGACCCAGTACTTC
TRBJ2-1,TRBD2,many,TRBV3-1,CASSQELAGYNEQFF,TGTGCCAGCAGCCAAGAACTAGCGGGATACAATGAGCAGTTCTTC
TRBJ2-5,TRBD2,many,TRBV20-1,CSARAGTSGARVGQYF,TGCAGTGCTAGAGCCGGGACTAGCGGGGCCCGTGTGGGCCAGTACTTC
TRBJ2-5,.,once,TRBV7-8,CASSRGRTQETQYF,TGTGCCAGCAGCAGAGGACGGACCCAAGAGACCCAGTACTTC
TRBJ2-6,TRBD2,.,TRBV12-3/TRBV12-4,CASSFSPGGATGANVLTF,TGTGCCAGCAGTTTCTCACCGGGGGGGGCTACTGGGGCCAACGTCCTGACTTTC
TRBJ2-1,.,.,TRBV5-1,CASSSNPATEATPEQFF,TGCGCCAGCAGCTCGAACCCGGCCACAGAGGCTACCCCGGAGCAGTTCTTC